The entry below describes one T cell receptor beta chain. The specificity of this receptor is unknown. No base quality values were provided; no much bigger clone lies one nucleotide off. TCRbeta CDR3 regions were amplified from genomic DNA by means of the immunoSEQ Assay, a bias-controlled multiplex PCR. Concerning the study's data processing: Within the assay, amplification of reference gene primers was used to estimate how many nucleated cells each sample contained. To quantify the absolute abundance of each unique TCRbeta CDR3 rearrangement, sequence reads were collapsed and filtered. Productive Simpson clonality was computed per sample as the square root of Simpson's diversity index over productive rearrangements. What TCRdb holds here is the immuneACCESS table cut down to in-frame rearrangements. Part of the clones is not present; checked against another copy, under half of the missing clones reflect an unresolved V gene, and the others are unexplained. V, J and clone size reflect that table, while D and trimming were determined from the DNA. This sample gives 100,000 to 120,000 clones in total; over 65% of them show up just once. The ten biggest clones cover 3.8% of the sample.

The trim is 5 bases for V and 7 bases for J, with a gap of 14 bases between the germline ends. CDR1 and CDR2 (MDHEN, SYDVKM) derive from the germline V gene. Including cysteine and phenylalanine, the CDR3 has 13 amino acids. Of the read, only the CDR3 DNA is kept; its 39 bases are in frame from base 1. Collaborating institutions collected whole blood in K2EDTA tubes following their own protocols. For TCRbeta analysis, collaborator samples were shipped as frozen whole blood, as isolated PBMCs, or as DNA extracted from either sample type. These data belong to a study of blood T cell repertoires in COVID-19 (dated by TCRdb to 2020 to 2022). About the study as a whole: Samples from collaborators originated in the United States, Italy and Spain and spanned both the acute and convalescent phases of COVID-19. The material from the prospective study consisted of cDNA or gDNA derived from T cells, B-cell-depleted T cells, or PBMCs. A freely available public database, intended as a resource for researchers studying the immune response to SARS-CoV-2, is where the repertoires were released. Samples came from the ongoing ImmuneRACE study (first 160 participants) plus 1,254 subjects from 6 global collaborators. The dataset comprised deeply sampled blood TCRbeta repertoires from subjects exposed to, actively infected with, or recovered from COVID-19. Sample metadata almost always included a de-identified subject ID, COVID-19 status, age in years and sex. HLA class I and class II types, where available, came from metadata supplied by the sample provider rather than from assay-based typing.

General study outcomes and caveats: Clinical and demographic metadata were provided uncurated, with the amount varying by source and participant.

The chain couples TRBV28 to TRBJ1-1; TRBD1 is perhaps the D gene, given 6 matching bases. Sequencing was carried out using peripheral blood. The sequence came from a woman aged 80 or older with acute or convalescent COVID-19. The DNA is TGTGCCAGCAGTCGCACAGGGATAGATGAAGCTTTCTTT. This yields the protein CASSRTGIDEAFF.